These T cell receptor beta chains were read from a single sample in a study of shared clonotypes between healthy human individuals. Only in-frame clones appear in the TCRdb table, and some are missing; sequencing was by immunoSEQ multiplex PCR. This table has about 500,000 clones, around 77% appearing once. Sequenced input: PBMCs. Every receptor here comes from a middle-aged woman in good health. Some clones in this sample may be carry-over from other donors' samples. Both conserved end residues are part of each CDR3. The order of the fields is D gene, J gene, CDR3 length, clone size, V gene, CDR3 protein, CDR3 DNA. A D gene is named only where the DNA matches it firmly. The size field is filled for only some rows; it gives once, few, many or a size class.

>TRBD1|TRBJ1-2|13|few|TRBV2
CASVVQGGRGYTF
TGTGCCAGCGTGGTTCAGGGGGGTAGGGGCTACACCTTC
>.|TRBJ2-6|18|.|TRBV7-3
CASSLEGFLSSGANVLTF
TGTGCCAGCAGCTTAGAGGGGTTTCTTAGCTCTGGGGCCAACGTCCTGACTTTC
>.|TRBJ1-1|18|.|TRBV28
CASSFWRGAARTGTEAFF
TGTGCCAGCAGTTTTTGGCGGGGGGCGGCCCGAACTGGGACTGAAGCTTTCTTT
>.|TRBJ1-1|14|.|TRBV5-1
CASSVQGFSTEAFF
TGCGCCAGCAGCGTACAGGGTTTTAGCACTGAAGCTTTCTTT
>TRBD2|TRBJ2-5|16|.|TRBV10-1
CASSESTGGPPGTQYF
TGCGCCAGCAGTGAGTCGACGGGGGGTCCTCCGGGGACCCAGTACTTC
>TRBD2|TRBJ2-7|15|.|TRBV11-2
CASSLGREASYEQYF
TGTGCCAGCAGCTTAGGGCGGGAGGCGTCCTACGAGCAGTACTTC
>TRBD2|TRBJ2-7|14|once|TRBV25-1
CASRGGWASSHWHF
TGTGCCAGCAGGGGGGGGTGGGCTAGCTCCCACTGGCACTTC
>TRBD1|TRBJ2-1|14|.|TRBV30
CAWRRQGTYNEQFF
TGTGCCTGGAGGAGACAGGGGACCTACAATGAGCAGTTCTTC
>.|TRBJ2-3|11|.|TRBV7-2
CASSWQDTQYF
TGTGCCAGCAGCTGGCAGGATACGCAGTATTTT
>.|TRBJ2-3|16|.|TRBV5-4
CASSALGGASTDTQYF
TGTGCCAGCAGCGCCCTCGGGGGCGCGAGCACAGATACGCAGTATTTT
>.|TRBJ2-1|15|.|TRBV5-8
CASSSGLNRYNEQFF
TGTGCCAGCAGCAGTGGACTCAACCGATACAATGAGCAGTTCTTC
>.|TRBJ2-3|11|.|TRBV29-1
CSVVRSDTQYF
TGCAGCGTTGTGCGGTCAGATACGCAGTATTTT
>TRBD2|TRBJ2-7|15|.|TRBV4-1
CASSQGLAGPYEQYF
TGCGCCAGCAGCCAGGGACTAGCGGGCCCCTACGAGCAGTACTTC
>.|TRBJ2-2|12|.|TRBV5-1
CASTRDTGELFF
TGCGCCAGCACCCGGGACACCGGGGAGCTGTTTTTT
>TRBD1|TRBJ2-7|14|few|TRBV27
CASSPDRGGYEQYF
TGTGCCAGCAGTCCGGACAGGGGAGGATACGAGCAGTACTTC
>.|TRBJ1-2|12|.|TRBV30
CAWGSDPYGYTF
TGTGCCTGGGGATCGGATCCATATGGCTACACCTTC